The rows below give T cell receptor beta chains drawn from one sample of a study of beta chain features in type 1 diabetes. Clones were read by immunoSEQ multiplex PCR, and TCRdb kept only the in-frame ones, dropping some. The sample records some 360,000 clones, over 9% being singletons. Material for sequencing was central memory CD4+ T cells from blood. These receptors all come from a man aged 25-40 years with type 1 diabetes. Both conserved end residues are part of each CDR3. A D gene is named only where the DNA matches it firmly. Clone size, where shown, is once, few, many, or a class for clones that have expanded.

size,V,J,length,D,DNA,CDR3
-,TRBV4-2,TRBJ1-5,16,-,TGTGCCAGCAGCCGTTCAACGGGGAGAGGCAATCAGCCCCAGCATTTT,CASSRSTGRGNQPQHF
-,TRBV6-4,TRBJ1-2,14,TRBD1,TGTGCCAGCAGTAAGGAAGAGGGGGCAGGTGGCTACACCTTC,CASSKEEGAGGYTF
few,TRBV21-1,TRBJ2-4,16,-,TGTGCCAGGACCATGCGACCTGAAGGGGCGAAAAACATTCAGTACTTC,CARTMRPEGAKNIQYF
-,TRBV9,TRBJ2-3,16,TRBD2,TGTGCCAGCAGCGTAGGTAATAGCGGGAGTACAGATACGCAGTATTTT,CASSVGNSGSTDTQYF
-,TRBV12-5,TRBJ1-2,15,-,TGTGCTAGTGGTTTGCATACCGGGACTGTGCAAGGCTACACCTTC,CASGLHTGTVQGYTF
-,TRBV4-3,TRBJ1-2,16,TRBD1,TGCGCCAGCAGCCAAGATCTTAGGGACAGCGTTTATGGCTACACCTTC,CASSQDLRDSVYGYTF
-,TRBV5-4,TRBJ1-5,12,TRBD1,TGTGCCAGCAGCCGGGACAGGCAGCCCCAGCATTTT,CASSRDRQPQHF
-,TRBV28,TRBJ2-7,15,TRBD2,TGTGCCAGCAGTTTGGGCCTAGCGGCCTCCTACGAGCAGTACTTC,CASSLGLAASYEQYF
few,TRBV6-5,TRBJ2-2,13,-,TGTGCCAGCAGCTTGCGACACCCCGAGGAGCTGTTTTTT,CASSLRHPEELFF
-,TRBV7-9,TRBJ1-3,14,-,TGTGCCAGCAGCTTGAAGGTGGACGGAAACACCATATATTTT,CASSLKVDGNTIYF
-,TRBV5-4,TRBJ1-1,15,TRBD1,TGTGCCAGCAGCGCGCGGGACAGGGGAATGACTGAAGCTTTCTTT,CASSARDRGMTEAFF
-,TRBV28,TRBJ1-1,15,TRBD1,TGTGCCAGCAGTCCGCCGCGGACAGGGTTAAGTGAAGCTTTCTTT,CASSPPRTGLSEAFF
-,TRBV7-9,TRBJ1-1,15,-,TGTGCCAGCAGCCACGACCGCGGGGTGAACACTGAAGCTTTCTTT,CASSHDRGVNTEAFF
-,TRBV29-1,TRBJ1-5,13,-,TGCAGCGTTCGGCGAAGCGGCAATCAGCCCCAGCATTTT,CSVRRSGNQPQHF
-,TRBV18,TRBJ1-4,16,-,TGTGCCAGCTCACCCCGGCAGGGGACAACTAATGAAAAACTGTTTTTT,CASSPRQGTTNEKLFF
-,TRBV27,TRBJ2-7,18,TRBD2,TGTGCCAGCGGACCGGGAGGGCTACTCCTTCCAACACCCTACGAGCAGTACTTC,CASGPGGLLLPTPYEQYF
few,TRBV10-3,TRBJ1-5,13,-,TGTGCCATCAGTGTCGGGCACGATCAGCCCCAGCATTTT,CAISVGHDQPQHF
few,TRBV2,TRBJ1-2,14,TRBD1,TGTGCCAGCAGGGGACAGACAGGGCCCTATGGCTACACCTTC,CASRGQTGPYGYTF
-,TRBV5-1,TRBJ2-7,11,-,TGCGCCAGCAGCCAGGGGAACGAGCAGTACTTC,CASSQGNEQYF
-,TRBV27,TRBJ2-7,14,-,TGTGCCAGCAGTTTATGGGCAAGCTCCTACGAGCAGTACTTC,CASSLWASSYEQYF
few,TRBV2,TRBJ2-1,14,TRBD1,TGTGCCGGCAACTCCGGGACAGGGGGCAATGAGCAGTTCTTC,CAGNSGTGGNEQFF
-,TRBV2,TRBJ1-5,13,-,TGTGCCAGCAGTGGACAGTGGAATCAGCCCCAGCATTTT,CASSGQWNQPQHF
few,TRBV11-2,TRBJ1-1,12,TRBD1,TGTGCCAGCAGCCCTCGGGACAGTGAAGCTTTCTTT,CASSPRDSEAFF
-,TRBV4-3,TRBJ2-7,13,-,TGCGCCAGCAGCCAGAAATTCCCCGGAGAGCAGTACTTC,CASSQKFPGEQYF
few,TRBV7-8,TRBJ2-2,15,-,TGTGCCAGCAGCCAAGTGGGGGATGGAACCGGGGAGCTGTTTTTT,CASSQVGDGTGELFF
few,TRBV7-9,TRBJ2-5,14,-,TGTGCCAGCAGCTCATACGGACCTTTGAAGACCCAGTACTTC,CASSSYGPLKTQYF
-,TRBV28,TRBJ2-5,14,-,TGTGCCAGCAGTTCCCCAGGGGAGTGGGAGACCCAGTACTTC,CASSSPGEWETQYF
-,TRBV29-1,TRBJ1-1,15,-,TGCAGCGTTGGGGGGTCGACGGGCATGAACACTGAAGCTTTCTTT,CSVGGSTGMNTEAFF
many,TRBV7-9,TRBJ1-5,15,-,TGTGCCAGCAGCAGTTGGGGGGATAGCAATCAGCCCCAGCATTTT,CASSSWGDSNQPQHF
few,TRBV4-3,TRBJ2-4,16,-,TGCGCCAGCAGCCAAGACGTAGAGACAGGGAGGGACATTCAGTACTTC,CASSQDVETGRDIQYF
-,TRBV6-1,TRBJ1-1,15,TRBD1,TGTGCCAGCAGTCCAAGACAGGGAAGAGAGGCTGAAGCTTTCTTT,CASSPRQGREAEAFF
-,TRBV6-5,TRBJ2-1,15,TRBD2,TGTGCCAGCAGTTACTCGATCGCGGGAGGACTTGAGCAGTTCTTC,CASSYSIAGGLEQFF
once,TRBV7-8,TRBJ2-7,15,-,TGTGCCAGCAGCTTAGGAGTCGGGCCGATATACGAGCAGTACTTC,CASSLGVGPIYEQYF
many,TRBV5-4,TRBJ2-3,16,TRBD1,TGTGCCAGCAGCTTACCACCGGGACAGGGGGCAAATACGCAGTATTTT,CASSLPPGQGANTQYF
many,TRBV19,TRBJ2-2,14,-,TGTGCCAGTAGTCCACAACACCGCACCGGGGAGCTGTTTTTT,CASSPQHRTGELFF
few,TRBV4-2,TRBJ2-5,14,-,TGTGCCAGCAACGGGGACTCGACGGGGGAGACCCAGTACTTC,CASNGDSTGETQYF
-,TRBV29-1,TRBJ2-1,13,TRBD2,TGCAGCGTGGTAGCGGGAGTCTACAATGAGCAGTTCTTC,CSVVAGVYNEQFF
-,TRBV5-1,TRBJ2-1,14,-,TGCGCCAGCAGAGCGCGACAGATCAGCAATGAGCAGTTCTTC,CASRARQISNEQFF
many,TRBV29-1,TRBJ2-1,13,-,TGCAGCGAATCGGCGGTATCCTACAATGAGCAGTTCTTC,CSESAVSYNEQFF
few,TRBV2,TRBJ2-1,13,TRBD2,TGTGCCAGCAGTGAGGTAGCGGGAGTTGGGCAGTTCTTC,CASSEVAGVGQFF
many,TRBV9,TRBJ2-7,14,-,TGTGCCAGCAGCGTAGAGGCTAGCACCTACGAGCAGTACTTC,CASSVEASTYEQYF
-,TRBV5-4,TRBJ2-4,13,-,TGTGCCAGCAGCTTAATAGATTTGAACATTCAGTACTTC,CASSLIDLNIQYF
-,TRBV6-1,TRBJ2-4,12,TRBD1,TGTGCCAGCAGCAAGGGACAGGGTTTCTGTGTGTTC,CASSKGQGFCVF
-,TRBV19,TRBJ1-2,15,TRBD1,TGTGCCAGTAGTATCCTGGACAGGTATGCGGAGGGCTACACCTTC,CASSILDRYAEGYTF
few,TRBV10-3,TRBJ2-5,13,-,TGTGCCAGCAGTCTGGGGACCCAAGAGACCCAGTACTTC,CASSLGTQETQYF
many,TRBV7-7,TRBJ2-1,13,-,TGTGCTAGCAGCTTAGGAGAGGTCAATGAGCAGTTCTTC,CASSLGEVNEQFF
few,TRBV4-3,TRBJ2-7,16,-,TGCGCCAGCAGCCACGGTGCCCCAACCTTAGGGTACGAGCAGTACTTC,CASSHGAPTLGYEQYF
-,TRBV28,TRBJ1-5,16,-,TGTGCCAGCAGTCCCGCGGAGGGCGCGAAGGGTCAGCCCCAGCATTTT,CASSPAEGAKGQPQHF
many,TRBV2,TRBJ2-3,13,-,TGTGCCAGCAGTCGCAGAAGTGCAGATACGCAGTATTTT,CASSRRSADTQYF
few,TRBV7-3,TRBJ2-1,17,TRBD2,TGTGCCAGCAGCCCCTCCGGGACTAGTGGCAGTGGGGATGAGCAGTTCTTC,CASSPSGTSGSGDEQFF
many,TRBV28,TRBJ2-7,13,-,TGTGCCAGCAGTTTACGTTGGTCCCACGAGCAGTACTTC,CASSLRWSHEQYF
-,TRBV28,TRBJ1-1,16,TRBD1,TGTGCCAGCAGTCCAACAGGGGGCCCAAGGGGCACTGAAGCTTTCTTT,CASSPTGGPRGTEAFF
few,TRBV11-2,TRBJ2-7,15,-,TGTGCCAGCAGCTCAATCAGGATCTCCTCCTACGAGCAGTACTTC,CASSSIRISSYEQYF
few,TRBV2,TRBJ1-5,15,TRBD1,TGTGCCAGCAGTGGACAGGGTTTGGGCAATCAGCCCCAGCATTTT,CASSGQGLGNQPQHF